This TCR beta chain was observed in a study of OX40 agonist ivuxolimab in advanced cancers. Method: immunoSEQ multiplex PCR; TCRdb's copy keeps in-frame clones and lacks some. In the table there are 35,000 to 40,000 clones, 85% to 90% of which are singletons. Patients had blood sampled at baseline and again on cycle 4 day 1 and cycle 7 day 1. Germline CDR1 is MNHEY and CDR2 is SMNVEV (reference sequence). The CDR3 loop spans 18 amino acids. The trim removed 5 bases at V and 5 bases at J, leaving 16 bases unmatched. Of note for this clone: Its target is not known.

Findings and caveats of the study: Among patients with partial responses at 0.1-3.0 mg/kg, clonal expansion was among the lowest.

The V call is TRBV27, the J call TRBJ2-7; 12 bases line up with TRBD2. The sequencing here drew on CD4+ or CD8+ T cells sorted from blood, taken in a trial of the OX40 agonist ivuxolimab. This receptor was taken from an adult with an advanced solid tumor such as melanoma, head and neck, liver or kidney cancer. CDR3 sequence: CASSATPTSGRVIHEQYF. The CDR3, as DNA: TGTGCCAGCAGTGCCACCCCGACTAGCGGGAGAGTTATCCACGAGCAGTACTTC.